The clone carrying this T cell receptor beta chain was counted at least ten times. This entry belongs to a study of regulatory T cells in long-lasting Graves disease. The CDR3 covers 15 residues. V was clipped by 0 bases and J by 7 bases; unmatched bases: 8. Germline lookup yields CDR1 DFQATT and CDR2 SNEGSKA (reference sequence). Described time point: newly diagnosed GD, antithyroid drugs for less than 3 months. PBMC RNA served as the TCR library source. Arm-PCR with iRepertoire HTBI primers amplified the CDR3 regions for these TCR beta libraries. TCRdb redid the calling of the multiplex PCR reads with MiXCR, one entry per CDR3 protein. The sample yields roughly 610,000 distinct CDR3 sequences, 15% to 20% seen once. This sample was also put to use in a study of T cells in Graves' hyperthyroidism and ophthalmopathy.

This sequence was found in a man aged 18 to 35 with Graves disease. Sequencing used peripheral blood mononuclear cells (PBMCs), obtained at new diagnosis, from a patient treated with antithyroid drugs. This chain uses TRBV20-1 with TRBJ2-1, with 8 bases that match TRBD2. The CDR3 here is CSARDFTSGVNEQFF. The CDR3 nucleotides read TGCAGTGCTAGAGACTTCACTAGCGGAGTTAATGAGCAGTTCTTC.